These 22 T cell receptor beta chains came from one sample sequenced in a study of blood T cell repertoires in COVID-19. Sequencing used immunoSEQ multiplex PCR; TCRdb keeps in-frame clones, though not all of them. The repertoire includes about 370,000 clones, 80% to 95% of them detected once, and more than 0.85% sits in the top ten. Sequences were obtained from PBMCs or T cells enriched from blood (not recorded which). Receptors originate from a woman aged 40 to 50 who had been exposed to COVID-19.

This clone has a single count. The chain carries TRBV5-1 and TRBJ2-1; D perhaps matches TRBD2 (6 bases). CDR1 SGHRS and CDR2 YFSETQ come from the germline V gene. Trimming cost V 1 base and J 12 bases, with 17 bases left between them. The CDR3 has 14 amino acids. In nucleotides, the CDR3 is TGCGCCAGCAGCTTGATAGTCGGCGGGGAGAGGCAGTTCTTC. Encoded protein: CASSLIVGGERQFF.

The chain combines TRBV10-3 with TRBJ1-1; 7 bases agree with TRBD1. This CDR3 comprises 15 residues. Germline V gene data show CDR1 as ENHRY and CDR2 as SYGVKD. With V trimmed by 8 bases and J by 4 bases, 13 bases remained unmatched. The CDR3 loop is CAISPDRERSTEAFF. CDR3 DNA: TGTGCCATCTCCCCCGACAGGGAGAGAAGCACTGAAGCTTTCTTT.

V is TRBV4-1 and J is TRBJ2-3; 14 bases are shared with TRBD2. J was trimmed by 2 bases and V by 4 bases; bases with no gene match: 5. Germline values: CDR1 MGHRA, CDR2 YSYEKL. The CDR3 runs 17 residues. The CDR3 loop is CASSLGLAGGPTDTQYF. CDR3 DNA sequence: TGCGCCAGCAGCCTCGGACTAGCGGGAGGCCCCACAGATACGCAGTATTTT.

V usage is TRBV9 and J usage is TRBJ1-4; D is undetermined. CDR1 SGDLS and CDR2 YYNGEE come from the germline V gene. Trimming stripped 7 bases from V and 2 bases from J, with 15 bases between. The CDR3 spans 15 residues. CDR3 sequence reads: CASSTHEGTNEKLFF. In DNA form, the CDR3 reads TGTGCCAGCTCGACGCATGAGGGTACTAATGAAAAACTGTTTTTT.

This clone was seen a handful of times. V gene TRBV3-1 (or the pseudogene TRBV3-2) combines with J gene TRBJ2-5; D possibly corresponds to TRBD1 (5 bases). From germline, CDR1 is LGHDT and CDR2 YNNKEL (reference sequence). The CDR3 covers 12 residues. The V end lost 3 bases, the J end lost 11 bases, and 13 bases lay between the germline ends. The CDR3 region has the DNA TGTGCCAGCAGCCAGGTGGGGCCTATTCAGTACTTC. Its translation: CASSQVGPIQYF.

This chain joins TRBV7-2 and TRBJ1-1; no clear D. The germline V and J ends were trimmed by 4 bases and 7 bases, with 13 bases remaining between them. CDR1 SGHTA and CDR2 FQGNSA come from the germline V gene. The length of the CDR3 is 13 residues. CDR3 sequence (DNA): TGTGCCAGCAGCTCGAGGTTTATCGGTGAAGCTTTCTTT. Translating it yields CASSSRFIGEAFF. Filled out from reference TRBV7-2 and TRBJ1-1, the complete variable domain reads GAGVSQSPSNKVTEKGKDVELRCDPISGHTALYWYRQSLGQGLEFLIYFQGNSAPDKSGLPSDRFSAERTGGSVSTLTIQRTQQEDSAVYLCASSSRFIGEAFFGQGTRLTVV.

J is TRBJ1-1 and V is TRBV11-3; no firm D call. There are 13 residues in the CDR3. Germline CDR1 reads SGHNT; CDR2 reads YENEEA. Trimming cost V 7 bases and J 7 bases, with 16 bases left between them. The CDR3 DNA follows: TGTGCCAGCACCCTTGGCTCCGGGAATGAAGCTTTCTTT. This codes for CASTLGSGNEAFF.

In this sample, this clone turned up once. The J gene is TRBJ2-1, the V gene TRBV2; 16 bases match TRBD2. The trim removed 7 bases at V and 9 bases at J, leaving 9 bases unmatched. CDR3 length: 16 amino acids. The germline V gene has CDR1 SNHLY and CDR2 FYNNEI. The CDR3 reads CASTRGLAGGPSEQFF. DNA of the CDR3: TGTGCCAGCACCCGGGGACTAGCGGGGGGGCCTAGTGAGCAGTTCTTC.

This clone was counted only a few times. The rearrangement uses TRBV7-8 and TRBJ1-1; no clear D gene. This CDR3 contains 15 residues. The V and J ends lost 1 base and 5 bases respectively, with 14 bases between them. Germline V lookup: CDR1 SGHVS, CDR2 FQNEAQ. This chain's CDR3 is CASSLVGGIITEAFF. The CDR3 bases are TGTGCCAGCAGCTTAGTTGGAGGGATAATAACTGAAGCTTTCTTT. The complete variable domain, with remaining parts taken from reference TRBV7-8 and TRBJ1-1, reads GAGVSQSPRYKVAKRGQDVALRCDPISGHVSLFWYQQALGQGPEFLTYFQNEAQLDKSGLPSDRFFAERPEGSVSTLKIQRTQQEDSAVYLCASSLVGGIITEAFFGQGTRLTVV.

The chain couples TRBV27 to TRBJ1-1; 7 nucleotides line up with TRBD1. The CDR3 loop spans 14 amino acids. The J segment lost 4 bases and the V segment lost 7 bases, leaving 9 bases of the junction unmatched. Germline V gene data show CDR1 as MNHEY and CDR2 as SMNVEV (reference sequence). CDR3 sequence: CASTQTGFGTEAFF. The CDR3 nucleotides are TGTGCCAGCACCCAGACAGGGTTTGGCACTGAAGCTTTCTTT.

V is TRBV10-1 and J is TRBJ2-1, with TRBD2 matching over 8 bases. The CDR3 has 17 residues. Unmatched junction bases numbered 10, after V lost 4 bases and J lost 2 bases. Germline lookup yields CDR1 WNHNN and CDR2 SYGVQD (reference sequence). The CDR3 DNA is TGCGCCAGCAGTGCTCGAGCGGGAGCTGCGGCCTACAATGAGCAGTTCTTC. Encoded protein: CASSARAGAAAYNEQFF.

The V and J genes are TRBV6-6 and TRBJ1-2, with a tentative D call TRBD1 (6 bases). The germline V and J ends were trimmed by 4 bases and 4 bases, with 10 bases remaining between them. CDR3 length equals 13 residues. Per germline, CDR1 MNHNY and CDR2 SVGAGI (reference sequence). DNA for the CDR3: TGTGCCAGCAGTTTACAGGGTGGCTATGGCTACACCTTC. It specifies CASSLQGGYGYTF.

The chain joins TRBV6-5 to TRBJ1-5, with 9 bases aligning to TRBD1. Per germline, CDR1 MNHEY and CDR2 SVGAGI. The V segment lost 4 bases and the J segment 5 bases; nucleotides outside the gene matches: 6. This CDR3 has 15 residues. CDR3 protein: CASSSGDRAYQPQHF. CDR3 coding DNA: TGTGCCAGCAGTTCCGGGGACAGGGCATATCAGCCCCAGCATTTT.

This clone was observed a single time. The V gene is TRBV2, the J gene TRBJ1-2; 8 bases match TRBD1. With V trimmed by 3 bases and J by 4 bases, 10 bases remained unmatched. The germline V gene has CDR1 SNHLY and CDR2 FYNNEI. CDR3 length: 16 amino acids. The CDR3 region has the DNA TGTGCCAGCAGTGACTCGGCAGGGGGCCAGTTCTATGGCTACACCTTC. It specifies CASSDSAGGQFYGYTF.

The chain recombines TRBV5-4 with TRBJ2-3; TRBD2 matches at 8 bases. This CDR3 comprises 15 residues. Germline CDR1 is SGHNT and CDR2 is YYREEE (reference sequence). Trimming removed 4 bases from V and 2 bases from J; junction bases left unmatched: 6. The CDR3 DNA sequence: TGTGCCAGCAGCCCGGGGGGGCTGGTCACAGATACGCAGTATTTT. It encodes CASSPGGLVTDTQYF.

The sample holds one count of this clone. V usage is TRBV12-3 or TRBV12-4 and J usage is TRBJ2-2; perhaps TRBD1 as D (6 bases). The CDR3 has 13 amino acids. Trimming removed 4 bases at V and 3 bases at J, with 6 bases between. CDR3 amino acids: CASSWTDTGELFF. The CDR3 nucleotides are TGTGCCAGCAGTTGGACAGACACCGGGGAGCTGTTTTTT.

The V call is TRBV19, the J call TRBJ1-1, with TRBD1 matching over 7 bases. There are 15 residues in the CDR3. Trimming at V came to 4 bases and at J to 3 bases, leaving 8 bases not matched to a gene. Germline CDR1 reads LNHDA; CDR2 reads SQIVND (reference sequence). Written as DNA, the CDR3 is TGTGCCAGTAGTAAACCGGGACAGAGACACACTGAAGCTTTCTTT. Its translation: CASSKPGQRHTEAFF.

The CDR3 sequence: CASSIEAGLGEQYF. The CDR3 nucleotides read TGTGCCAGCTCTATCGAGGCGGGCCTTGGCGAGCAGTACTTC. The chain couples TRBV5-6 to TRBJ2-7; the D gene is possibly TRBD2 (5 bases). Germline CDR1 is SGHDT and CDR2 is YYEEEE. V lost 7 bases and J lost 6, with 20 bases in between. CDR3 length equals 14 residues.

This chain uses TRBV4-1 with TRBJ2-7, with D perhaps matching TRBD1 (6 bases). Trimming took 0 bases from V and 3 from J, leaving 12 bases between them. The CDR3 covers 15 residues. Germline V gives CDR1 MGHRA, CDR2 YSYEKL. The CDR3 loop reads CASSQDEQGSYEQYF. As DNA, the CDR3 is TGCGCCAGCAGCCAAGATGAACAGGGAAGCTACGAGCAGTACTTC.

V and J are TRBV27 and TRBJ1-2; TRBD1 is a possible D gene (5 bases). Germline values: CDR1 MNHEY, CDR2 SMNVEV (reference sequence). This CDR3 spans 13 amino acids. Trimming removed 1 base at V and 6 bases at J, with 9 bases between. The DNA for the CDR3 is TGTGCCAGCAGTTTATGGGGCAGGGATGGCTACACCTTC. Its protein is CASSLWGRDGYTF.

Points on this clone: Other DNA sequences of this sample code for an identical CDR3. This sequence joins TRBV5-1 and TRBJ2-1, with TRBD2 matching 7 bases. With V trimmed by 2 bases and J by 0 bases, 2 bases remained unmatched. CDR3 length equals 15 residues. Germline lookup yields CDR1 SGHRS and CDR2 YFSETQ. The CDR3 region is CASSFGGSSYNEQFF. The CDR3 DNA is TGCGCCAGCAGCTTCGGCGGGAGCTCCTACAATGAGCAGTTCTTC.

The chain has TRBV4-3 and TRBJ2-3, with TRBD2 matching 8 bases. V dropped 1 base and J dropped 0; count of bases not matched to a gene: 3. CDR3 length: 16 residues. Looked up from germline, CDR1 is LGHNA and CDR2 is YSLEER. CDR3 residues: CASSQVAGSSTDTQYF. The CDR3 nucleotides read TGCGCCAGCAGCCAAGTAGCGGGGAGTAGCACAGATACGCAGTATTTT.